The rows below give T cell receptor beta chains drawn from one sample of a study of T cells in Graves' hyperthyroidism and ophthalmopathy. A single record per CDR3 protein comes from TCRdb applying MiXCR to the multiplex PCR reads. Of 350,000 to 450,000 distinct CDR3 sequences in the sample, approximately 15% were seen once. The sequenced sample was blood. Source of these receptors: a woman aged 60-75 years with Graves' hyperthyroidism. Each CDR3 is given with its conserved first and last residue. The D gene is left open where the match is weak. The listing skips clone size in some rows; elsewhere it reads once, few, many or a size class.

>TRBV7-2|NA|many|TRBJ1-2
CASSLGSLAGYTF
TGTGCCAGCAGCTTGGGAAGTTTGGCCGGCTACACCTTC
>TRBV2|TRBD2|many|TRBJ2-2
CASSDRSGRNTGELFF
TGTGCCAGCAGTGATAGAAGCGGGAGAAACACCGGGGAGCTGTTTTTT
>TRBV11-2|NA|many|TRBJ1-2
CASSLVDSYGYTF
TGTGCCAGCAGCTTAGTTGACAGCTATGGCTACACCTTC
>TRBV7-9|NA|few|TRBJ2-3
CASSPLTWGPDTQYF
TGTGCCAGCAGCCCCCTGACTTGGGGCCCAGATACGCAGTATTTT
>TRBV7-2|NA|many|TRBJ2-5
CASSLQHRQVTQYF
TGTGCCAGCAGCTTACAGCATCGACAGGTGACCCAGTACTTC
>TRBV5-4|NA|many|TRBJ2-7
CASSFLSPRGEQYF
TGTGCCAGCAGCTTTCTTTCACCCAGGGGCGAGCAGTACTTC
>TRBV27|TRBD2|many|TRBJ2-3
CASRSNSGRNTDTQYF
TGTGCCAGCAGATCTAACAGCGGGAGAAACACAGATACGCAGTATTTT
>TRBV18|NA|many|TRBJ2-4
CASSPPRQAKNIQYF
TGTGCCAGCTCACCACCGCGGCAAGCCAAAAACATTCAGTACTTC
>TRBV2|TRBD2|many|TRBJ2-5
CASSGITTSGQETQYF
TGTGCCAGCAGTGGGATAACGACTAGCGGCCAAGAGACCCAGTACTTC
>TRBV5-1|NA|NA|TRBJ1-1
CASSLGVWGTEAFF
TGCGCCAGCAGCTTGGGTGTGTGGGGCACTGAAGCTTTCTTT
>TRBV20-1|NA|few|TRBJ1-4
CSALTAPGGEKLFF
TGCAGTGCTCTCACGGCCCCGGGAGGCGAAAAACTGTTTTTT
>TRBV7-3|NA|many|TRBJ2-3
CASSLGASVSTDTQYF
TGTGCCAGCAGCTTAGGGGCTAGCGTGAGCACAGATACGCAGTATTTT
>TRBV7-9|NA|many|TRBJ2-3
CASSSEVDSWSTDTQYF
TGTGCCAGCAGCTCCGAAGTGGACAGCTGGAGCACAGATACGCAGTATTTT
>TRBV7-2|NA|many|TRBJ1-1
CASTTRPNTEAFF
TGTGCCAGCACCACTCGACCCAACACTGAAGCTTTCTTT
>TRBV2|TRBD1|many|TRBJ2-5
CASTRGVGGTETQYF
TGTGCCAGCACCCGAGGGGTAGGGGGCACGGAGACCCAGTACTTC
>TRBV27|TRBD1|many|TRBJ2-7
CASSPGQAYEQYF
TGTGCCAGCAGTCCGGGACAGGCCTACGAGCAGTACTTC
>TRBV15|NA|many|TRBJ1-1
CATSRDLRVTEAFF
TGTGCCACCAGCAGAGATCTTAGGGTGACTGAAGCTTTCTTT
>TRBV20-1|NA|many|TRBJ2-5
CSGRDATWGTQYF
TGCAGTGGCAGGGACGCTACTTGGGGGACCCAGTACTTC
>TRBV2|NA|many|TRBJ2-1
CASSEMRTSHNEQFF
TGTGCCAGCAGTGAAATGCGGACATCGCACAATGAGCAGTTCTTC
>TRBV6-5|NA|many|TRBJ1-3
CASSYRDTRNTIYF
TGTGCCAGCAGTTACCGAGACACCCGAAACACCATATATTTT
>TRBV5-4|TRBD2|few|TRBJ2-2
CASSFGGGRSTGELFF
TGTGCCAGCAGCTTCGGGGGAGGGCGGAGCACCGGGGAGCTGTTTTTT
>TRBV28|TRBD2|many|TRBJ2-7
CASSLWGGSSYEQYF
TGTGCCAGCAGTTTATGGGGCGGGAGCTCCTACGAGCAGTACTTC
>TRBV19|TRBD1|few|TRBJ1-1
CASSKGQDYEAFF
TGTGCCAGTAGTAAAGGACAGGATTATGAAGCTTTCTTT
>TRBV19|NA|NA|TRBJ1-1
CASTTTAGRGTEAFF
TGTGCCAGTACCACGACCGCGGGGCGCGGCACTGAAGCTTTCTTT
>TRBV25-1|NA|many|TRBJ2-3
CASSSLGKDADTQYF
TGTGCCAGCAGTTCCCTAGGGAAAGATGCGGATACGCAGTATTTT
>TRBV2|NA|many|TRBJ1-6
CASRVWSNSPLHF
TGTGCCAGCAGGGTTTGGAGCAATTCACCCCTCCACTTT
>TRBV28|TRBD2|NA|TRBJ2-7
CASSSPTSGSDEQYF
TGTGCCAGCAGTTCGCCGACTAGCGGGAGCGACGAGCAGTACTTC
>TRBV28|NA|many|TRBJ2-7
CASSTYRAEQYF
TGTGCCAGCAGTACCTACAGGGCCGAGCAGTACTTC
>TRBV5-1|TRBD1|NA|TRBJ1-2
CASRTGVSNYGYTF
TGCGCCAGCAGGACAGGGGTTTCCAACTATGGCTACACCTTC
>TRBV6-1|NA|many|TRBJ2-7
CASSEEGRSFSYEQYF
TGTGCCAGCAGTGAAGAGGGTAGATCTTTCTCCTACGAGCAGTACTTC
>TRBV28|TRBD2|many|TRBJ2-3
CASTIPAGIAGHRTTQYF
TGTGCCAGCACCATCCCCGCGGGAATAGCGGGACATCGAACTACGCAGTATTTT
>TRBV6-5|TRBD2|NA|TRBJ2-1
CASSYRTSGSGNEQFF
TGTGCCAGCAGTTACCGGACTAGCGGGAGTGGCAATGAGCAGTTCTTC
>TRBV6-1|NA|NA|TRBJ2-1
CASSPGDFSYNEQFF
TGTGCCAGCAGTCCCGGGGACTTCTCCTACAATGAGCAGTTCTTC